Listed here are 18 T cell receptor beta chains from one sample, sequenced in a study of OX40 agonist ivuxolimab in advanced cancers. TCRdb's copy holds only in-frame clones and misses some; the assay was immunoSEQ multiplex PCR. The repertoire holds about 76,000 clones, approximately 86% seen once, with less than 3% in the top ten. The sample consisted of CD4+ or CD8+ T cells sorted from blood, taken in a trial of the OX40 agonist ivuxolimab. These receptors were collected from an adult with an advanced solid tumor such as melanoma, head and neck, liver or kidney cancer.

The V and J genes are TRBV6-5 and TRBJ2-3, with D unclear. Trimming shortened V by 7 bases and J by 0 bases, and 8 bases separated the two germline ends. Per germline, CDR1 MNHEY and CDR2 SVGAGI. The CDR3 has 13 amino acids. CDR3 amino acids: CASKLVSTDTQYF. CDR3 sequence (DNA): TGTGCCAGCAAGTTGGTTAGCACAGATACGCAGTATTTT.

J is TRBJ2-7 and V is TRBV4-1; 8 bases map to TRBD2. From germline, CDR1 is MGHRA and CDR2 YSYEKL. V shed 0 bases, J shed 2 bases, and the junction held 9 bases outside the gene matches. The CDR3 is made up of 17 amino acids. The DNA of the CDR3 is TGCGCCAGCAGCCAAGATGACGATAGCGGGGTTCCCTACGAGCAGTACTTC. It is translated as CASSQDDDSGVPYEQYF.

There are a few counts of this clone. The chain has TRBV11-2 and TRBJ1-4; D is ambiguous. Germline CDR1 SGHAT, CDR2 FQNNGV. The CDR3 spans 16 residues. V lost 1 base to trimming and J lost 1 base, with 10 bases between them. The CDR3 nucleotides read TGTGCCAGCAGCTTAGGGCGTAGGATAACTAATGAAAAACTGTTTTTT. Translated, it gives CASSLGRRITNEKLFF.

The chain is built from TRBV7-2 and TRBJ2-7; D may be TRBD2 (6 bases). The CDR3 runs to 15 residues. V dropped 1 base and J dropped 0 bases, with 10 bases sitting between them. Germline V lookup: CDR1 SGHTA, CDR2 FQGNSA. This CDR3 reads CASSLVGGGSYEQYV. CDR3 in DNA: TGTGCCAGCAGCTTAGTTGGGGGAGGCTCCTACGAGCAGTACGTC.

V gene TRBV19 combines with J gene TRBJ1-4, with 9 bases aligning to TRBD1. Germline V lookup: CDR1 LNHDA, CDR2 SQIVND (reference sequence). The CDR3 extends over 14 amino acids. V lost 7 bases and J lost 8; bases outside the gene matches: 8. The CDR3 coding sequence is TGTGCCAGTAACGAGGGACAGGGCCCCGAAAAACTGTTTTTT. It codes for CASNEGQGPEKLFF.

This chain connects TRBV5-1 to TRBJ2-3; D unclear. Trimming removed 4 bases at V and 2 bases at J, with 14 bases between. CDR1 is SGHRS and CDR2 is YFSETQ in the germline V gene. This CDR3 has 15 residues. The CDR3, as DNA: TGCGCCAGCAGCAAGACGGAGATCCTCACAGATACGCAGTATTTT. It is translated as CASSKTEILTDTQYF.

This rearrangement joins TRBV6-5 to TRBJ2-7; 8 nucleotides agree with TRBD2. This CDR3 is built from 12 residues. Germline CDR1 MNHEY, CDR2 SVGAGI. J gave up 4 bases and V 6 bases, and 2 bases lay outside the gene matches. The CDR3 DNA is TGTGCCAGCAGCCGGGGGGGGTACGAGCAGTACTTC. This translates into CASSRGGYEQYF.

The CDR3: CASSRTGGAQYEQFF. CDR3 DNA: TGTGCCAGCAGCCGGACAGGGGGCGCTCAATATGAGCAGTTCTTC. The rearrangement joins TRBV5-6 to TRBJ2-1; 11 bases line up with TRBD1. Germline V gene data show CDR1 as SGHDT and CDR2 as YYEEEE. CDR3 length: 15 amino acids. V lost 4 bases, J lost 8 bases, and 8 bases stayed unmatched.

The V gene is TRBV28, the J gene TRBJ1-1, with D unresolved. The CDR3 covers 12 residues. Looked up from germline, CDR1 is MDHEN and CDR2 is SYDVKM. V shed 5 bases and J shed 4 bases, with 8 bases lying between them. CDR3: CASSPVGTEAFF. The CDR3 nucleotides read TGTGCCAGCAGTCCAGTGGGCACTGAAGCTTTCTTT.

J is TRBJ1-1 and V is TRBV30; 7 nucleotides agree with TRBD1. The junction had 11 bases not matched to a gene; V was cut back by 5 bases and J by 8 bases. The germline CDR1 and CDR2 sequences are GTSNPN and SVGIG (reference sequence). The CDR3 is made up of 13 amino acids. CDR3 bases: TGTGCCTGGGCCAGACAGGGAACAAAGGAAGCTTTCTTT. Translating it yields CAWARQGTKEAFF.

The V gene is TRBV6-5, the J gene TRBJ1-4, with D possibly TRBD1 on 6 matching bases. The germline CDR1 and CDR2 sequences are MNHEY and SVGAGI. V gave up 0 bases and J gave up 8 bases, with 13 bases separating them. There are 15 residues in the CDR3. The CDR3 coding sequence is TGTGCCAGCAGTTACTCACAGGGCGGAGGGGAAAAACTGTTTTTT. It yields the protein CASSYSQGGGEKLFF.

This chain connects TRBV18 to TRBJ2-5, with D hard to call. Germline V gene lookup returns CDR1 KGHSH and CDR2 LQKENI. The CDR3 totals 13 residues. V dropped 3 bases and J dropped 0 bases, with 5 bases sitting between them. CDR3 in amino acids: CASSPVNQETQYF. The DNA for the CDR3 is TGTGCCAGCTCACCGGTCAACCAAGAGACCCAGTACTTC.

The chain carries TRBV6-1 and TRBJ1-2, with D hard to call. V was shortened by 7 bases and J by 8 bases, with 17 bases between the two germline ends. Germline CDR1 is MNHNS and CDR2 is SASEGT. The length of the CDR3 is 13 residues. The CDR3 here is CASILDPPGGYTF. CDR3 coding DNA: TGTGCCAGCATTCTCGACCCACCTGGCGGCTACACCTTC.

The CDR3 here is CAWSSGGDAYEQYF. CDR3 nucleotide sequence: TGTGCCTGGAGTTCCGGCGGGGACGCCTACGAGCAGTACTTC. The rearrangement uses TRBV30 and TRBJ2-7, with a tentative D call TRBD2 (6 bases). Germline V gene data show CDR1 as GTSNPN and CDR2 as SVGIG (reference sequence). The V end lost 2 bases, the J end lost 2 bases, and 13 bases lay between the germline ends. The CDR3 is 14 residues long.

J is TRBJ2-1 and V is TRBV19, with D uncertain. V lost 5 bases and J lost 8, with 7 bases in between. CDR3 length: 11 amino acids. Germline V gene lookup returns CDR1 LNHDA and CDR2 SQIVND (reference sequence). The CDR3 coding sequence is TGTGCCAGTAGTGTTCGCTATGAGCAGTTCTTC. The encoded protein is CASSVRYEQFF.

This chain links TRBV18 with TRBJ2-1; D gene unclear. The V end lost 3 bases, the J end lost 6 bases, and 6 bases lay between the germline ends. The CDR3 covers 12 residues. Per the germline V gene, CDR1 is KGHSH and CDR2 is LQKENI. The CDR3 nucleotides read TGTGCCAGCTCACCTATGGGCAATGAGCAGTTCTTC. This encodes CASSPMGNEQFF.

The chain employs TRBV11-2 and TRBJ2-3; tentatively, D is TRBD2 (8 bases). Germline assignment: CDR1 SGHAT and CDR2 FQNNGV. V lost 5 bases to trimming and J lost 4 bases, with 19 bases between them. The CDR3 loop spans 16 amino acids. For the CDR3, the DNA is TGTGCCAGCAGCCTCGGGGGGGCCCAGGGGGCAGATACGCAGTATTTT. Translation gives CASSLGGAQGADTQYF.

The V call is TRBV6-6, the J call TRBJ2-5; TRBD1 matches at 7 bases. The V segment lost 6 bases and the J segment 4 bases; nucleotides outside the gene matches: 11. The CDR3 loop spans 15 amino acids. From germline, CDR1 is MNHNY and CDR2 SVGAGI (reference sequence). CDR3 region: CASSQRRQGRETQYF. In nucleotides, the CDR3 is TGTGCCAGCAGCCAGCGACGACAGGGCCGAGAGACCCAGTACTTC.